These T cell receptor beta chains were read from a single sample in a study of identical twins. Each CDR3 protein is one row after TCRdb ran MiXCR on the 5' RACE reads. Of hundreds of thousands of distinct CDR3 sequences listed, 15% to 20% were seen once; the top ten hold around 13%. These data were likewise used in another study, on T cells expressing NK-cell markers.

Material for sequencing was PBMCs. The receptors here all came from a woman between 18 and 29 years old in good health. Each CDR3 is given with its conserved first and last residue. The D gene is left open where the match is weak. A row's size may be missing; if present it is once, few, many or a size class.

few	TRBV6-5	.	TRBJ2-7	CASSYHRSYEQYF	TGTGCCAGCAGTTACCACAGATCCTACGAGCAGTACTTC
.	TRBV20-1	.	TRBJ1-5	CSARAGGRIQPQHF	TGCAGTGCTAGAGCGGGGGGGCGGATTCAGCCCCAGCATTTT
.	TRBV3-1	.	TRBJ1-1	CASSQVPTVNTEAFF	TGTGCCAGCAGCCAAGTACCGACAGTGAACACTGAAGCTTTCTTT
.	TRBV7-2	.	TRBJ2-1	CASSLGPGGSNEQFF	TGTGCCAGCAGCTTGGGACCTGGGGGGAGCAATGAGCAGTTCTTC
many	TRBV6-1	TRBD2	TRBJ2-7	CASSRMREMVDEQYF	TGTGCCAGCAGCCGAATGCGGGAGATGGTGGACGAGCAGTACTTC
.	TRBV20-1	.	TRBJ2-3	CSARFPTSTDTQYF	TGCAGTGCTAGATTTCCAACTAGCACAGATACGCAGTATTTT
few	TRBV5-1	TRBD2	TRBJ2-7	CASSRIGTSGRYEQYF	TGCGCCAGCAGCCGGATAGGGACTAGCGGGAGATACGAGCAGTACTTC
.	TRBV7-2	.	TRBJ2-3	CATRDFGGADTQYF	TGTGCCACCAGAGATTTTGGAGGAGCAGATACGCAGTATTTT
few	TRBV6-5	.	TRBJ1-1	CASLSPGTEAFF	TGTGCCAGTCTATCCCCGGGCACTGAAGCTTTCTTT
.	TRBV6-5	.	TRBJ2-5	CASSYSIPRGETQYF	TGTGCCAGCAGTTACTCGATACCCAGGGGCGAGACCCAGTACTTC
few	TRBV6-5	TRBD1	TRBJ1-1	CASSYSKGTDVNTEAFF	TGTGCCAGCAGTTACTCGAAAGGGACAGACGTGAACACTGAAGCTTTCTTT
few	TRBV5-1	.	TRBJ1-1	CASSLDGGANTEAFF	TGCGCCAGCAGCTTGGATGGGGGGGCGAACACTGAAGCTTTCTTT
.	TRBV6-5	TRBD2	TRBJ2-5	CASSYTASGGGTQYF	TGTGCCAGCAGTTACACCGCTAGCGGGGGTGGGACCCAGTACTTC
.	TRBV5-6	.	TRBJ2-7	CASSPPLRPYEQYF	TGTGCCAGCAGCCCGCCACTGCGGCCATACGAGCAGTACTTC
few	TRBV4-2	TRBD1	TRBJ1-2	CASSQEFTGGYGYTF	TGTGCCAGCAGCCAAGAGTTCACAGGGGGATATGGCTACACCTTC
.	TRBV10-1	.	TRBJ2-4	CASSEIGRTGIQYF	TGCGCCAGCAGTGAGATTGGAAGGACGGGCATTCAGTACTTC
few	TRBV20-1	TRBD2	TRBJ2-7	CSASGTSAYEQYF	TGCAGTGCCTCCGGGACTAGCGCCTACGAGCAGTACTTC
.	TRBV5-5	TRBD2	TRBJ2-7	CASSRAGTSGGNAYEQYF	TGTGCCAGCAGCCGGGCCGGGACTAGCGGGGGGAATGCGTACGAGCAGTACTTC
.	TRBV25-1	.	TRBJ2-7	CASWDPRSYEQYF	TGTGCCAGCTGGGACCCTCGCTCCTACGAGCAGTACTTC
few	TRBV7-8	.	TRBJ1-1	CASSLRSGVNTEAFF	TGTGCCAGCAGCTTAAGATCAGGGGTGAACACTGAAGCTTTCTTT